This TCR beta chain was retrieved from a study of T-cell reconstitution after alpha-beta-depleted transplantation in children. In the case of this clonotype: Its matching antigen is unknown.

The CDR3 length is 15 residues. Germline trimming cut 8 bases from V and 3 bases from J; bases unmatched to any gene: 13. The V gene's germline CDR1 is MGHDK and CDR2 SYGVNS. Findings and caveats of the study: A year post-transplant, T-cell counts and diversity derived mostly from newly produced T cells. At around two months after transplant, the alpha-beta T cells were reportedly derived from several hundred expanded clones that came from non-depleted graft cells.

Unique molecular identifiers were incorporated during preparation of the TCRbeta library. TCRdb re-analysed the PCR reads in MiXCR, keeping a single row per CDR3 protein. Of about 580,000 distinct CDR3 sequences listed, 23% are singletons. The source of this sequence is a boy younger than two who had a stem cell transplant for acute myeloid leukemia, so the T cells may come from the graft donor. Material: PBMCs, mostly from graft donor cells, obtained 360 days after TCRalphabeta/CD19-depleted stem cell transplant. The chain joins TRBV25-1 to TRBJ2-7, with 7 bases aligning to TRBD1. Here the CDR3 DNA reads TGTGCCAGCTCTCCTGGGACAGAAAGTGGCTACGAGCAGTACTTC. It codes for CASSPGTESGYEQYF.